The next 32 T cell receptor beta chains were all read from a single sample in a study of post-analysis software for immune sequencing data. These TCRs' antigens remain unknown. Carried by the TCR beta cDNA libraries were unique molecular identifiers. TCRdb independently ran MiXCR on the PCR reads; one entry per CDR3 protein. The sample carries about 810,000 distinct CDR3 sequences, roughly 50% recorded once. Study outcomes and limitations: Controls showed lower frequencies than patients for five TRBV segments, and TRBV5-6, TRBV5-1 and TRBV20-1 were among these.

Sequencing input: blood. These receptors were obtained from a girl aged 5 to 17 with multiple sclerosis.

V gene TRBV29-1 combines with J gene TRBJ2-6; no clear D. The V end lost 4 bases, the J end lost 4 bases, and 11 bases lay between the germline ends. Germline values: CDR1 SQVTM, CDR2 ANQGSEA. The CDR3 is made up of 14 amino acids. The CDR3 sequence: CSVVGVAGANVLTF. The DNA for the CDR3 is TGCAGCGTTGTAGGAGTCGCGGGGGCCAACGTCCTGACTTTC.

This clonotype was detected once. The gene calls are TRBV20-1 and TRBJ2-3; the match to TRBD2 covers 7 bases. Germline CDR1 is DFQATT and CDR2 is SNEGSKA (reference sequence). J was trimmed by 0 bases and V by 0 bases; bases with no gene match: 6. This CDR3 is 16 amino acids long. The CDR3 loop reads CSARDRPSGSTDTQYF. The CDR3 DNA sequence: TGCAGTGCTAGAGATAGGCCTAGCGGAAGCACAGATACGCAGTATTTT.

DNA of the CDR3: TGTGCCAGCAGCTTAACAAGTACTAACTATGGCTACACCTTC. This sequence encodes CASSLTSTNYGYTF. The chain is built from TRBV7-3 and TRBJ1-2; no clear D. The CDR3 runs 14 residues. Trimming pared 0 bases from V and 0 bases from J, leaving 5 bases between. CDR1 is SGHTA and CDR2 is FQGTGA in the germline V gene. The full variable domain, completed using reference TRBV7-3 and TRBJ1-2, is GAGVSQTPSNKVTEKGKYVELRCDPISGHTALYWYRQSLGQGPEFLIYFQGTGAADDSGLPNDRFFAVRPEGSVSTLKIQRTERGDSAVYLCASSLTSTNYGYTFGSGTRLTVV.

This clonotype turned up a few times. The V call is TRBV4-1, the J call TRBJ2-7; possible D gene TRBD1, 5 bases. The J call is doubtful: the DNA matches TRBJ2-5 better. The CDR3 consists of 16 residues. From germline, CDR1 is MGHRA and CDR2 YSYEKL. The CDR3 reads CASSQEGTGASETQYF. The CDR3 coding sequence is TGCGCCAGCAGCCAAGAAGGCACAGGAGCCTCGGAGACCCAGTACTTC.

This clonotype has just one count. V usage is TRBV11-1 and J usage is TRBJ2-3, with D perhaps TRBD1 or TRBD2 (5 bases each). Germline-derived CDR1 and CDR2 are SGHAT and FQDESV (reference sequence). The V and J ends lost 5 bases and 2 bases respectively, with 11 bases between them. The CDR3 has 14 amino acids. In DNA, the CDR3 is TGTGCCAGCAGCCAGGGACCAATCACAGATACGCAGTATTTT. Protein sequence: CASSQGPITDTQYF.

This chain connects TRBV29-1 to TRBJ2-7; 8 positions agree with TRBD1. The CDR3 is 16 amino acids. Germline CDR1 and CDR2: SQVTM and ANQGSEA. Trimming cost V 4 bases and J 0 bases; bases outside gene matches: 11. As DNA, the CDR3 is TGCAGCGTTGGAAGATGGGACAGGAAGAGCTCCTACGAGCAGTACTTC. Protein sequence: CSVGRWDRKSSYEQYF.

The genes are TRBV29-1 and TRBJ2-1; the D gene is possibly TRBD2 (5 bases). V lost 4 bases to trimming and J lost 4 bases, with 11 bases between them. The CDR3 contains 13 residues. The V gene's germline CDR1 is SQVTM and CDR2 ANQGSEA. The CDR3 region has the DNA TGCAGCGTTGGGCGACGGGGTTACAATGAGCAGTTCTTC. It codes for CSVGRRGYNEQFF.

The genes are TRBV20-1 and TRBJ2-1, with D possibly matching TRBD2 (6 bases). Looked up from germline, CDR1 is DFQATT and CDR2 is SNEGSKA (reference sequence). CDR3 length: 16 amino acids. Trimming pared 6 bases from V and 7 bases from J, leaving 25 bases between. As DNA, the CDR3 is TGCAGTGCCCCTAGGGCGCGGGGTGGATCTGATAATGAGCAGTTCTTC. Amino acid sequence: CSAPRARGGSDNEQFF.

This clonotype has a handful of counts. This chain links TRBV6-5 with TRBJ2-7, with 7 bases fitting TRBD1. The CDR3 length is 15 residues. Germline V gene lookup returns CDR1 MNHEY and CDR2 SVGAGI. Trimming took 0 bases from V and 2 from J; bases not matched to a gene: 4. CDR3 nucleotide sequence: TGTGCCAGCAGTTACTCCCGGGACAGAACCTACGAGCAGTACTTC. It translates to CASSYSRDRTYEQYF.

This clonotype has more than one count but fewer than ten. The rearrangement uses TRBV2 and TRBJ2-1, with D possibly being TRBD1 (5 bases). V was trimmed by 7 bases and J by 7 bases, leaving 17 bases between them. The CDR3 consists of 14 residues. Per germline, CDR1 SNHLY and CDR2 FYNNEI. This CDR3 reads CASTEVGPVNEQFF. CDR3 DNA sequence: TGTGCCAGCACTGAGGTGGGGCCGGTTAATGAGCAGTTCTTC.

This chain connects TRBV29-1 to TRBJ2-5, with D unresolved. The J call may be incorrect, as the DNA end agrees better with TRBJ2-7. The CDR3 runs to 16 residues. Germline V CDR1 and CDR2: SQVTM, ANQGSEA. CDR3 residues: CSVEALEGMNSYEQYF. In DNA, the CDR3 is TGCAGCGTTGAAGCTTTGGAAGGGATGAACTCCTACGAGCAGTACTTC.

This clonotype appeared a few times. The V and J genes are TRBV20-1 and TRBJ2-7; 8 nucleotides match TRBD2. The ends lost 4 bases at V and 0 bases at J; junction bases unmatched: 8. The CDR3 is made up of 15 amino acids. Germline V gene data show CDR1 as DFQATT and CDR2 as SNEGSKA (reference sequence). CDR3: CSAKKAGAFSYEQYF. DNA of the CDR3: TGCAGTGCTAAGAAAGCGGGGGCCTTCTCCTACGAGCAGTACTTC.

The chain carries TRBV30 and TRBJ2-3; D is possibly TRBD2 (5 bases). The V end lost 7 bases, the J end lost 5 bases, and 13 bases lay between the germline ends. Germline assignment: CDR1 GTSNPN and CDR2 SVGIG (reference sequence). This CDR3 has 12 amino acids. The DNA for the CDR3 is TGTGCCTCTTCGAGGGCTGAAGATACGCAGTATTTT. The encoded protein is CASSRAEDTQYF.

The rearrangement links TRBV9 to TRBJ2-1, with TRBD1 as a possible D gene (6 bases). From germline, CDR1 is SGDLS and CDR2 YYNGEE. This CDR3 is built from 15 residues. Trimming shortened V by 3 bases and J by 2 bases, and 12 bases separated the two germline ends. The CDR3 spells CASSASGTTYNEQFF. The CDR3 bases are TGTGCCAGCAGCGCCTCAGGGACAACCTACAATGAGCAGTTCTTC.

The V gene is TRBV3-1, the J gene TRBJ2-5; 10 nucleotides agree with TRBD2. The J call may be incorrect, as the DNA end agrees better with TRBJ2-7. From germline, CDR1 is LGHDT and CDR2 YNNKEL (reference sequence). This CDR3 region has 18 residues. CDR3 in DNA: TGTGCCAGCAGCCTACGGACTAGCGGACCAAGAACTACTGGCGAGCAGTACTTC. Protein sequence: CASSLRTSGPRTTGEQYF.

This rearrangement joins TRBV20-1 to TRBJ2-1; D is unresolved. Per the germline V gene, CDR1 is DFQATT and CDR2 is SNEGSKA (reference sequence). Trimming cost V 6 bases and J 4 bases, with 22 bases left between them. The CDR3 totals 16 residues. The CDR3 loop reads CSASLAARPFYNEQFF. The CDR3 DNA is TGCAGTGCGAGCCTGGCAGCGAGACCCTTTTACAATGAGCAGTTCTTC.

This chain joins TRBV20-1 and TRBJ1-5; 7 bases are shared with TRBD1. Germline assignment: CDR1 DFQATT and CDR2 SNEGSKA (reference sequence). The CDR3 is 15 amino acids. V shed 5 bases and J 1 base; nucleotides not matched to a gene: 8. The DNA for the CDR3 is TGCAGTGCTCGACAGGGAGGGAGGAGCAATCAGCCCCAGCATTTT. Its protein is CSARQGGRSNQPQHF.

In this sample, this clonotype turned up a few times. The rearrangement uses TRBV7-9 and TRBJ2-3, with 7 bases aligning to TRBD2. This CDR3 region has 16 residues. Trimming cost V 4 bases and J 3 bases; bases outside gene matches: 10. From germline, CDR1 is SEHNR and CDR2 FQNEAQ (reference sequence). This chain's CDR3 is CASSSVVAGFTDTQYF. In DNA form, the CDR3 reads TGTGCCAGCAGCTCCGTAGTAGCGGGCTTTACAGATACGCAGTATTTT.

CDR3: CASSGLGTDDYGQYF. CDR3 bases: TGTGCCAGCAGCGGCCTAGGGACAGACGACTACGGGCAGTACTTC. The rearrangement uses TRBV7-2 and TRBJ2-5, with 7 bases that match TRBD1. CDR1 and CDR2 (germline): SGHTA, FQGNSA. Trimming at V came to 5 bases and at J to 11 bases, leaving 17 bases not matched to a gene. This CDR3 comprises 15 residues.

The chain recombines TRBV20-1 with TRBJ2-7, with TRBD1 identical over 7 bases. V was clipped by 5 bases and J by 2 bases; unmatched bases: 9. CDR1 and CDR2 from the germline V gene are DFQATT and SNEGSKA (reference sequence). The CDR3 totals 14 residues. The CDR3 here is CSASDRERPYEQYF. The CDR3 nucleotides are TGCAGTGCTTCAGACAGGGAGAGGCCCTACGAGCAGTACTTC.

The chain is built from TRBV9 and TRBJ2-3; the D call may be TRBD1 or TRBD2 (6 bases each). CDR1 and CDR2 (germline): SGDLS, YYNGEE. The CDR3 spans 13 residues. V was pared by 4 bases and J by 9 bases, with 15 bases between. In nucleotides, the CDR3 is TGTGCCAGCAGCATTTTACAGGGAGGCACGCAGTATTTT. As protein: CASSILQGGTQYF. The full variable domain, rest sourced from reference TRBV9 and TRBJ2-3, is DSGVTQTPKHLITATGQRVTLRCSPRSGDLSVYWYQQSLDQGLQFLIQYYNGEERAKGNILERFSAQQFPDLHSELNLSSLELGDSALYFCASSILQGGTQYFGPGTRLTVL.

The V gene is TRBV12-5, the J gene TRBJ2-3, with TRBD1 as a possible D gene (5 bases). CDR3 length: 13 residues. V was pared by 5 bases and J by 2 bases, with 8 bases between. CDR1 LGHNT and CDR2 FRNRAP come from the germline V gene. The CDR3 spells CASGGHLTDTQYF. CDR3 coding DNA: TGTGCTAGTGGTGGACACCTCACAGATACGCAGTATTTT.

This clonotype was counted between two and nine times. CDR3 region: CASSPTGQSGSYEQYF. CDR3 sequence (DNA): TGTGCCAGCAGCCCGACAGGACAGAGTGGTAGTTACGAGCAGTACTTC. The V call is TRBV5-5, the J call TRBJ2-7; tentative D call: TRBD1 (6 bases). This CDR3 contains 16 residues. Germline CDR1 is SGHKS and CDR2 is YYEKEE (reference sequence). V lost 4 bases and J 4 bases, leaving 21 bases between the germline ends.

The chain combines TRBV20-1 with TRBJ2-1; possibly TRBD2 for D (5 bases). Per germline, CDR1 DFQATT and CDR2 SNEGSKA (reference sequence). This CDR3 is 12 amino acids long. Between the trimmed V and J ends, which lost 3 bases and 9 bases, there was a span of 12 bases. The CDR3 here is CSASREKGEQFF. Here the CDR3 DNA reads TGCAGTGCTAGTAGGGAGAAGGGTGAGCAGTTCTTC.

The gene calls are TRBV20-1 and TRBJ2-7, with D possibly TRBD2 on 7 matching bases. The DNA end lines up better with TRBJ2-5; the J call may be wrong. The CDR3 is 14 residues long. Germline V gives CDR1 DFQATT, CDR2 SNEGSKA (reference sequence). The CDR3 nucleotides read TGCAGCGGAAATCCGGGGGGCGACCAAGAGACCCAGTACTTC. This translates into CSGNPGGDQETQYF.

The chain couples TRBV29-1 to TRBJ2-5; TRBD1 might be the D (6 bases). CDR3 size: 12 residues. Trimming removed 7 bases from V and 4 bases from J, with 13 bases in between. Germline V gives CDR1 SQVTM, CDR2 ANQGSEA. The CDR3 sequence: CSGDNRAETQYF. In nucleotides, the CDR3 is TGCAGCGGTGATAACAGGGCAGAGACCCAGTACTTC.

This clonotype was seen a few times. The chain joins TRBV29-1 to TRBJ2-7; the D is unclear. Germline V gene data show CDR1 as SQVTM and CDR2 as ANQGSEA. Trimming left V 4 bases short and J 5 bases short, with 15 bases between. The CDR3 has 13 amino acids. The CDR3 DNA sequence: TGCAGCGTTGTCAGTCCACTCACCCACGAGCAGTACTTC. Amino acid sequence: CSVVSPLTHEQYF.

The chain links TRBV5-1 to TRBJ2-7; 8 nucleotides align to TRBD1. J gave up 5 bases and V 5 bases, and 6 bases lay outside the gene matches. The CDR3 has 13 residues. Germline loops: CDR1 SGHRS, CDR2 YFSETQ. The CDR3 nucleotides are TGCGCCAGCAGGCGACAGGGGCGGGACGAGCAGTACTTC. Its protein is CASRRQGRDEQYF.

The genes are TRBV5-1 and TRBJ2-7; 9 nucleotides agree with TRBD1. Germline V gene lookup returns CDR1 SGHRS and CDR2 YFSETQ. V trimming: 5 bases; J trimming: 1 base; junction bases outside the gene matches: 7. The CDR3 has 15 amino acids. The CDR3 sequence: CASRTGTGWSYEQYF. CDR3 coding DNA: TGCGCCAGCAGGACTGGGACAGGGTGGTCCTACGAGCAGTACTTC.

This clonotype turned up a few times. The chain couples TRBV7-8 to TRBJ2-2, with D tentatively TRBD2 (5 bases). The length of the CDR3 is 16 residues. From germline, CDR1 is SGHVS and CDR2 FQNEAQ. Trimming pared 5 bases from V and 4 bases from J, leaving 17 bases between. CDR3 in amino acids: CASSLVGLIITGELFF. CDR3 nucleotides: TGTGCCAGCAGCCTGGTCGGACTGATAATCACCGGGGAGCTGTTTTTT.

CDR3: CASSLVQGNEAFF. The CDR3 DNA reads TGTGCCAGCAGCTTAGTCCAGGGGAATGAAGCTTTCTTT. The chain recombines TRBV7-2 with TRBJ1-1, with D perhaps matching TRBD1 (6 bases). Germline loops: CDR1 SGHTA, CDR2 FQGNSA. Trimming pared 1 base from V and 7 bases from J, leaving 10 bases between. The CDR3 is 13 amino acids. The full variable domain, with the rest looked up from reference TRBV7-2 and TRBJ1-1, is GAGVSQSPSNKVTEKGKDVELRCDPISGHTALYWYRQSLGQGLEFLIYFQGNSAPDKSGLPSDRFSAERTGGSVSTLTIQRTQQEDSAVYLCASSLVQGNEAFFGQGTRLTVV.

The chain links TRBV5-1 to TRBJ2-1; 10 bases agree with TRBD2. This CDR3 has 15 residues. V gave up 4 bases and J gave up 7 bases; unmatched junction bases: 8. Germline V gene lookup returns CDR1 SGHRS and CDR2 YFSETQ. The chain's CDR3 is CASSRLAGVMNEQFF. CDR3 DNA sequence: TGCGCCAGCAGCAGGCTAGCGGGGGTAATGAATGAGCAGTTCTTC.